This TCR beta chain was recorded in a study of Graves' ophthalmopathy and Graves' hyperthyroidism. Amplifying from RNA transcripts, the study obtained TCR beta CDR3 regions. The library came from an HTBI-primed first-round RT-PCR and a second-round multiplex PCR. From the multiplex PCR reads, TCRdb called clonotypes with MiXCR, one entry per CDR3 protein. The data show about 420,000 distinct CDR3 sequences, approximately 21% seen once. At least ten counts were recorded for this clonotype. The CDR3 contains 14 residues. The germline gives CDR1 SGHAT, CDR2 FQNNGV. The V and J ends lost 0 bases and 8 bases respectively, with 13 bases between them.

Sequencing input: peripheral blood. The clonotype comes from a woman under 30 with stable Graves' hyperthyroidism. V is TRBV11-2 and J is TRBJ1-2; no reliable D call. The CDR3 loop is CASSLDWEDGGYTF. CDR3 DNA sequence: TGTGCCAGCAGCTTAGACTGGGAGGATGGGGGCTACACCTTC.